One and the same sample provided the 14 T cell receptor beta chains below, sequenced in a study of T cell repertoires in cytomegalovirus infection. TCRdb fed the reads into MiXCR, producing one record per CDR3 protein. The table records fewer than 550,000 distinct CDR3 sequences, around 11% of them present only once. The sample was PBMCs. All receptors come from a human donor in good health (CMV status not recorded). Some clones in this sample may be carry-over from other donors' samples.

About this clonotype itself: This may stem from a read error, because a much larger clone lies one nucleotide away. The gene calls are TRBV20-1 and TRBJ2-3; D uncertain. Germline-derived CDR1 and CDR2 are DFQATT and SNEGSKA (reference sequence). The CDR3 sequence is 14 residues long. CDR3 sequence: CSASRLYSTDTRYF. The CDR3 DNA follows: TGCAGTGCTAGCCGCCTCTATAGCACAGATACGCGGTATTTT.

This clonotype has a count of ten or more. V usage is TRBV28 and J usage is TRBJ1-5, with a possible D match to TRBD1 (6 bases). CDR3 length: 15 amino acids. CDR1 MDHEN and CDR2 SYDVKM come from the germline V gene. The V and J ends lost 5 bases and 2 bases respectively, with 13 bases between them. CDR3 nucleotide sequence: TGTGCCAGCAGTGTAGGGGGAGAGGGCAATCAGCCCCAGCATTTT. Translating gives CASSVGGEGNQPQHF. The variable domain in full, with the rest retrieved from reference TRBV28 and TRBJ1-5, is DVKVTQSSRYLVKRTGEKVFLECVQDMDHENMFWYRQDPGLGLRLIYFSYDVKMKEKGDIPEGYSVSREKKERFSLILESASTNQTSMYLCASSVGGEGNQPQHFGDGTRLSIL.

This clonotype was seen only a few times. The chain couples TRBV29-1 to TRBJ2-1; 10 nucleotides agree with TRBD2. Germline CDR1 is SQVTM and CDR2 is ANQGSEA. With 3 bases clipped from V and 8 bases from J, the junction kept 7 bases outside the gene matches. The CDR3 extends over 14 amino acids. The DNA of the CDR3 is TGCAGCGTTGAGCGGCTAGCGGGAGTGGATGAGCAGTTCTTC. Its protein is CSVERLAGVDEQFF.

This clonotype showed up just a few times. This chain joins TRBV28 and TRBJ2-2; TRBD1 or TRBD2 may be the D gene (6 bases each). Germline assignment: CDR1 MDHEN and CDR2 SYDVKM. This CDR3 region has 15 residues. V was cut by 5 bases and J by 5 bases, with 15 bases left in between. CDR3 region: CASSPGLTGTGELFF. The DNA for the CDR3 is TGTGCCAGCAGTCCGGGACTTACAGGGACCGGGGAGCTGTTTTTT.

This clonotype appeared many times. The V gene is TRBV20-1, the J gene TRBJ1-3; no definite D call. Germline loops: CDR1 DFQATT, CDR2 SNEGSKA (reference sequence). The CDR3 spans 14 residues. Trimming removed 3 bases at V and 0 bases at J, with 9 bases between. The CDR3: CSARNTLSGNTIYF. CDR3 bases: TGCAGTGCTAGGAACACCCTCTCTGGAAACACCATATATTTT.

This clonotype occurred many times. V usage is TRBV7-9 and J usage is TRBJ1-2, with 7 bases aligning to TRBD1. The germline CDR1 and CDR2 sequences are SEHNR and FQNEAQ (reference sequence). V lost 5 bases to trimming and J lost 7 bases; unmatched junction nucleotides: 13. The CDR3 is 15 amino acids. The CDR3 region is CASSAYPTGDAGYTF. The CDR3, as DNA: TGTGCCAGCAGCGCTTACCCTACAGGGGATGCTGGCTACACCTTC.

This clonotype was seen only a few times. The chain recombines TRBV20-1 with TRBJ2-7, with a possible D match to TRBD2 (6 bases). The V and J ends lost 5 bases and 4 bases respectively, with 18 bases between them. The CDR3 runs 14 residues. Germline-derived CDR1 and CDR2 are DFQATT and SNEGSKA (reference sequence). The CDR3 here is CSAERDFLSYEQYF. The CDR3 DNA reads as TGCAGTGCTGAACGGGACTTCCTCTCTTACGAGCAGTACTTC.

The table lists this clonotype with many counts. The chain has TRBV19 and TRBJ2-1, with a weak D call TRBD2 (5 bases). V lost 7 bases to trimming and J lost 1 base, with 14 bases between them. CDR1 and CDR2 from the germline V gene are LNHDA and SQIVND (reference sequence). CDR3 size: 15 residues. The CDR3 is CASTLGLGSYNEQFF. The CDR3 bases are TGTGCCAGTACCCTTGGACTGGGGTCCTACAATGAGCAGTTCTTC.

This clonotype occurred many times. The V gene is TRBV4-2, the J gene TRBJ2-1, with 8 bases lining up with TRBD2. CDR3 size: 15 residues. Per the germline V gene, CDR1 is LGHNA and CDR2 is YNFKEQ. V lost 1 base to trimming and J lost 3 bases; unmatched junction nucleotides: 2. The CDR3 spells CASSQAGGFYNEQFF. DNA of the CDR3: TGTGCCAGCAGCCAAGCGGGAGGGTTCTACAATGAGCAGTTCTTC.

The chain couples TRBV6-6 to TRBJ1-6; tentatively, D is TRBD1 (6 bases). Trimming removed 5 bases at V and 11 bases at J, with 16 bases between. CDR3 length: 14 residues. Germline lookup yields CDR1 MNHNY and CDR2 SVGAGI (reference sequence). DNA for the CDR3: TGTGCCAGCAGTCCGGGGGCAGGCGGGGCACCCCTCCACTTT. The encoded protein is CASSPGAGGAPLHF.

This clonotype has ten or more counts. The J gene is TRBJ2-7, the V gene TRBV19; the D is unclear. The CDR3 length is 13 residues. In germline, CDR1 is LNHDA, CDR2 SQIVND (reference sequence). Trimming pared 1 base from V and 1 base from J, leaving 5 bases between. The CDR3 coding sequence is TGTGCCAGTAGTATAGCCAGGTCCTACGAGCAGTACTTC. This codes for CASSIARSYEQYF. Looking up the rest from reference TRBV19 and TRBJ2-7 gives the full variable domain: DGGITQSPKYLFRKEGQNVTLSCEQNLNHDAMYWYRQDPGQGLRLIYYSQIVNDFQKGDIAEGYSVSREKKESFPLTVTSAQKNPTAFYLCASSIARSYEQYFGPGTRLTVT.

The table lists this clonotype with many counts. J is TRBJ2-4 and V is TRBV6-2 or TRBV6-3, with a tentative D call TRBD2 (7 bases). V was clipped by 3 bases and J by 3 bases, with 12 bases between them. CDR1 is MNHEY, CDR2 SVGEGT, per germline. The CDR3 extends over 15 amino acids. CDR3 DNA: TGTGCCAGCAGTTATCGGGGGGCCTACAAAAACATTCAGTACTTC. Its protein is CASSYRGAYKNIQYF.

In this sample, this clonotype turned up a few times. The chain combines TRBV28 with TRBJ1-1; D not certain. The germline V gene encodes CDR1 MDHEN and CDR2 SYDVKM. Deletions cut 5 bases from V and 5 bases from J, with 9 bases between. The CDR3 has 12 residues. The chain's CDR3 is CASSGLWTEAFF. The CDR3, as DNA: TGTGCCAGCAGTGGACTGTGGACTGAAGCTTTCTTT.

This clonotype was seen many times. The chain has TRBV7-6 and TRBJ1-3; 9 bases are shared with TRBD1. The CDR3 loop spans 17 amino acids. Trimming removed 4 bases from V and 0 bases from J; junction bases left unmatched: 7. Germline V gives CDR1 SGHVS, CDR2 FNYEAQ. The CDR3 sequence: CASSSVQGAISGNTIYF. CDR3 bases: TGTGCCAGCAGCTCCGTACAGGGGGCTATCTCTGGAAACACCATATATTTT.